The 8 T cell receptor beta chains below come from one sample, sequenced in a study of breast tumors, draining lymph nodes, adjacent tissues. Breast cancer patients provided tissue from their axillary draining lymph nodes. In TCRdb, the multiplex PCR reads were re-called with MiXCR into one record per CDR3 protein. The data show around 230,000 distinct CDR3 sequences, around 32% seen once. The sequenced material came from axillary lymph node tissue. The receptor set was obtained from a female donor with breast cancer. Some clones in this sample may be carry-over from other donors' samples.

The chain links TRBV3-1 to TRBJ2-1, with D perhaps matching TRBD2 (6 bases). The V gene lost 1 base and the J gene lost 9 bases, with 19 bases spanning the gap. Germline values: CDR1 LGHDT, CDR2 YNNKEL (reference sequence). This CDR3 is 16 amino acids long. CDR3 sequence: CASSQVGTPPEGEQFF. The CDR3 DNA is TGTGCCAGCAGCCAAGTCGGGACGCCCCCGGAGGGTGAGCAGTTCTTC.

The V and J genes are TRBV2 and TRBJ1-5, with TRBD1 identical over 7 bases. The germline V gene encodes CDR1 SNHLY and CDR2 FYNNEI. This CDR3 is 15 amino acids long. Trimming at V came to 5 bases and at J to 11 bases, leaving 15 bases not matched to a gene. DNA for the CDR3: TGTGCCAGCAGTCTTTCGACAGGGCAAAAGGGGACCCAGCATTTT. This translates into CASSLSTGQKGTQHF.

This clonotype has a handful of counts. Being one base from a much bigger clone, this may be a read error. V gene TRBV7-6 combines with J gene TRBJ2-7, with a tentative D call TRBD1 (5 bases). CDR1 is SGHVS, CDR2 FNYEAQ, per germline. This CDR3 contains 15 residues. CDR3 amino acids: CASSHSTRADSEQHF. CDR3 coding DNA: TGTGCCAGCAGCCATTCTACCAGGGCGGATAGTGAGCAGCACTTC.

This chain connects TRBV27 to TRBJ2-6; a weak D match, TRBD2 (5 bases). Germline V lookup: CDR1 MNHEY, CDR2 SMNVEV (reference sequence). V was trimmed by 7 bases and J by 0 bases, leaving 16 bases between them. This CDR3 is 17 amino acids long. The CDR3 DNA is TGTGCCAGCACCCCGTGGGGAGCCAGCTCTGGGGCCAACGTCCTGACTTTC. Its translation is CASTPWGASSGANVLTF.

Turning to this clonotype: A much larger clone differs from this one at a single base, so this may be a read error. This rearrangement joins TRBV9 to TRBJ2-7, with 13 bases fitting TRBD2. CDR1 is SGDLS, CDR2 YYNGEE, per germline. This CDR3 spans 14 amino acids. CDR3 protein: CASSYGTSGDEQSF. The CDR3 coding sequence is TGTGCCAGCAGTTACGGGACTAGCGGGGACGAGCAGTCCTTC.

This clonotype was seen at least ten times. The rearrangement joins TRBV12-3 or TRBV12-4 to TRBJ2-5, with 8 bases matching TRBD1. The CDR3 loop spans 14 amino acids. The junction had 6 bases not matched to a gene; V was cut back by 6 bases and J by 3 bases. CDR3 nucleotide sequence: TGTGCCAGCAGAGATACAGGGGGTAAAGAGACCCAGTACTTC. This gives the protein CASRDTGGKETQYF.

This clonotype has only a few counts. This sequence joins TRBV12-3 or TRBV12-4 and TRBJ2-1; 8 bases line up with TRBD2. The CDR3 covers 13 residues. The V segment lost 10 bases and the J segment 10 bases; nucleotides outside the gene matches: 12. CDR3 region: CANQIAGSREQFF. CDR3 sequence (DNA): TGTGCCAACCAGATAGCGGGATCCAGGGAGCAGTTCTTC.

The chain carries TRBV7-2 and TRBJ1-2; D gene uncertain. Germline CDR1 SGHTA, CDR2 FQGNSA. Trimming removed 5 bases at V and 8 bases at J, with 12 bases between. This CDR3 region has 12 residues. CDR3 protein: CASSPSWGGYTF. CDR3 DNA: TGTGCCAGCAGCCCTAGCTGGGGAGGCTACACCTTC.